This entry lists 2 T cell receptor beta chains sequenced from one sample in a study of blood T cell repertoires in COVID-19. The table came from immunoSEQ multiplex PCR; TCRdb's copy has only in-frame clones and leaves some out. Of over 300,000 clones listed, 70% to 90% were seen once; the top ten hold roughly 6.5%. Sequenced sample: peripheral blood. These TCRs come from a man aged 18 to 29 who had recovered from COVID-19.

The V and J genes are TRBV27 and TRBJ1-1; 10 nucleotides match TRBD1. V dropped 5 bases and J dropped 0; count of bases not matched to a gene: 9. The CDR3 length is 17 residues. CDR1 is MNHEY and CDR2 is SMNVEV in the germline V gene (reference sequence). The CDR3 coding sequence is TGTGCCAGCAGTCCCCGGGACAGGGGTTTCATGAACACTGAAGCTTTCTTT. It translates to CASSPRDRGFMNTEAFF.

This sequence joins TRBV6-5 and TRBJ2-1, with 8 bases fitting TRBD1. In germline, CDR1 is MNHEY, CDR2 SVGAGI. V was clipped by 0 bases and J by 5 bases; unmatched bases: 6. The CDR3 extends over 16 amino acids. The CDR3 nucleotides are TGTGCCAGCAGTTACTCGATCGAGGGACAGGACAATGAGCAGTTCTTC. Its translation: CASSYSIEGQDNEQFF.